This T cell receptor (beta chain) was recovered during a study of CD8+ T cells in alopecia areata (dated by TCRdb to the late 2010s). Notes on the research overall: The treated patients took part in an open-label pilot trial in which moderate-to-severe alopecia areata was treated with oral tofacitinib at 5 to 10 mg twice daily. Patients stayed on tofacitinib for 6 to 18 months and then had 6 months of follow-up off drug so that delayed response and recurrence could be assessed. Disease severity in treated patients was measured with the SALT score, which quantifies the percentage of affected scalp surface area. The study used high-throughput TCRbeta sequencing to examine T cell clonal expansion in alopecia areata, in both the C3H/HeJ mouse model and human patients. Scalp tissue and sorted CD4+ and CD8+ peripheral blood T cells from patchy and totalis/universalis alopecia areata patients and from healthy controls were covered by human TCRbeta sequencing. Tofacitinib-treated patients had biopsies at baseline and at 4 and 24 weeks of treatment, with a later scalp biopsy in several patients. Clonality in the scalp was compared among normal scalp (n=4), patchy alopecia areata scalp (n=8), and alopecia totalis/universalis scalp (n=8). RNA was obtained with the PAXgene miRNA kit for fixed scalp, the miRNeasy kit for PBMCs, and the RNeasy kit for mouse skin. TCRbeta CDR3 regions were amplified by immunoSEQ multiplex PCR using 35 Vbeta forward and 13 Jbeta reverse primers.

To note about this clone: The antigen this receptor binds is unknown. Per-base qualities were not stored, and no clone one base away is much larger.

Study-level results and caveats: Scalp clonality and the number of expanded CD8+ clones among the top 100 scalp clones were significantly decreased by tofacitinib. Many expanded lesional clones were found to persist in scalp and blood during tofacitinib treatment, and relapse after treatment cessation may be partly explained by this persistence. Because the treated cohort was small and included a single nonresponder, larger studies are needed to assess links between baseline CD8+ expansion and response. Higher clonality and more expanded CD8+ clones were observed in lesional scalp than in normal scalp, particularly in alopecia totalis/universalis, a finding suggestive of antigenic drive. Unlike mouse skin, where gammadelta T cells dominate, normal human skin contains resident alphabeta T cells that get sequenced too, which complicates analysis of the scalp TCR repertoire. Shared TCR sequences between patients were less evident than in mice, which may be partly attributable to HLA diversity in the patient population.

Taken with the paper, the label for time point translates to: about 4 weeks on oral tofacitinib. This sample's treatment or condition label indicates: oral pan-JAK inhibitor, 5-10 mg twice daily. From alopecia areata patients, peripheral blood was collected along with lesional scalp punch biopsies. PBMCs were separated by density centrifugation and stained for CD3, CD4 and CD8, after which CD4+ and CD8+ T cells were sorted on a FACSAria. Library construction relied on the immunoSEQ multiplex PCR assay. To provide template for TCR sequencing, every sample had RNA extracted and reverse transcribed into cDNA. First-strand cDNA was synthesized using SuperScript III with a 2:1 mix of oligo-dT and random hexamers. A synthetic immune receptor repertoire was used to gauge amplification bias, and whatever bias remained was removed computationally. The study's own analysis went as follows. Raw reads were preprocessed for error removal, and CDR3 was defined according to IMGT conventions as running from the conserved cysteine to phenylalanine. Clonality was calculated as 1 minus Shannon entropy normalized by log2 of the number of productive unique TCRs. Whether scalp clones were CD4 or CD8 was inferred by matching scalp TCRbeta sequences against CD4 and CD8 repertoires sorted from blood. Drawn from immuneACCESS, this table holds only the in-frame rearrangements with V and J called that TCRdb kept. Clones are partly lost; checked studies trace under half to an unresolved V gene and leave the rest unexplained. V and J calls and clone size follow that table, whereas D and trimming were derived from the DNA. The table for this sample lists fewer than 150,000 clones; around four fifths of them were counted only once. The leading ten clones occupy around a quarter of the sample.

The CDR1 and CDR2 encoded by the germline V gene (reference sequence) are MNHEY and SMNVEV. Trimming accounts for 3 bases at V and 4 bases at J, while the number of junction bases matched to no gene is 2. Counted from cysteine to phenylalanine, this CDR3 has 14 amino acids. CDR3 DNA only is kept here, 42 bases in frame from base 1. The material sequenced was CD8+ T cells sorted from blood, taken at week 4, from a patient treated with tofacitinib. Here the chain combines TRBV27 and TRBJ2-2; the central 7 bases match TRBD1. The sequence came from a human donor with alopecia areata. The DNA sequence is given as TGTGCCAGCAGTTTGACAGGGCGCACCGGGGAGCTGTTTTTT. Its protein product is CASSLTGRTGELFF.